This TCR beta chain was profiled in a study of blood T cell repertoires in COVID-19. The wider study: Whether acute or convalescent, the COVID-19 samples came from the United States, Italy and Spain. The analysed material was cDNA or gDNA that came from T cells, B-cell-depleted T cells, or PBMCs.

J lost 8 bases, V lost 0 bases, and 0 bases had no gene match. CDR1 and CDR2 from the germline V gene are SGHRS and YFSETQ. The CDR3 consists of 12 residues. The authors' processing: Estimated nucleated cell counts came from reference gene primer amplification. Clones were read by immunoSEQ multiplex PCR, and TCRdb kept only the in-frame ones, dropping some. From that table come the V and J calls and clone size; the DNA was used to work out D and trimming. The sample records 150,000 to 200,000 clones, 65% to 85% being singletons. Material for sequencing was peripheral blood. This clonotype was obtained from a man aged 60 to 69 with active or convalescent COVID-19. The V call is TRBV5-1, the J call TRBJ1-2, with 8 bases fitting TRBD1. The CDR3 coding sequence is TGCGCCAGCAGCTTGGGGACAGGGGGCTACACCTTC. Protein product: CASSLGTGGYTF.